Presented here are 2 T cell receptor beta chains from one specimen sequenced in a study of T-cell reconstitution after alpha-beta-depleted transplantation in children. Library preparation (for TCRbeta) was performed with unique molecular identifiers. Using its own MiXCR run on the PCR reads, TCRdb lists one record per CDR3 protein. The data hold under 750,000 distinct CDR3 sequences, with 23% observed a single time. The sample here was PBMCs, mostly from graft donor cells, taken 360 days after TCRalphabeta/CD19-depleted stem cell transplant. These receptors were collected from a boy younger than two who had a stem cell transplant for acute myeloid leukemia, so the T cells may come from the graft donor.

The chain is built from TRBV3-1 and TRBJ2-3; no reliable D call. Trimming shortened V by 1 base and J by 4 bases, and 6 bases separated the two germline ends. Germline CDR1 reads LGHDT; CDR2 reads YNNKEL (reference sequence). This CDR3 is built from 13 residues. The CDR3 protein is CASSQVRPDTQYF. The CDR3 nucleotides read TGTGCCAGCAGCCAAGTAAGACCAGATACGCAGTATTTT.

Ten or more counts support this clonotype. The V gene is TRBV6-5, the J gene TRBJ2-2; D is possibly TRBD1 or TRBD2 (5 bases each). Trimming left V 8 bases short and J 8 bases short, with 24 bases between. Germline lookup yields CDR1 MNHEY and CDR2 SVGAGI. The CDR3 length is 16 residues. CDR3 in amino acids: CASRSPTGTRTGELFF. The DNA of the CDR3 is TGTGCCAGCCGGTCCCCCACGGGGACGAGAACAGGGGAGCTGTTTTTT.